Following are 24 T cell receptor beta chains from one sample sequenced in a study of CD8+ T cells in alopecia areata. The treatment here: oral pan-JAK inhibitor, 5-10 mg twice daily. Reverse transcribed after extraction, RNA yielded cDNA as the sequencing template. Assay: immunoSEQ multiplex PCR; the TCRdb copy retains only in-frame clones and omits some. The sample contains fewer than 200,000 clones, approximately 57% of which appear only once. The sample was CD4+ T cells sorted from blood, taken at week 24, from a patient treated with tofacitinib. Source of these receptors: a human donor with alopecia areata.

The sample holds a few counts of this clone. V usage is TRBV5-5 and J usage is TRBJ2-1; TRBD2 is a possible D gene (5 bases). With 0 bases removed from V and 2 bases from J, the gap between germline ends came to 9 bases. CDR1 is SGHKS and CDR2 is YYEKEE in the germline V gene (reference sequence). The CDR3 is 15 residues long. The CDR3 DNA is TGTGCCAGCAGCTTGGAGGCGGGTCCCTACAATGAGCAGTTCTTC. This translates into CASSLEAGPYNEQFF.

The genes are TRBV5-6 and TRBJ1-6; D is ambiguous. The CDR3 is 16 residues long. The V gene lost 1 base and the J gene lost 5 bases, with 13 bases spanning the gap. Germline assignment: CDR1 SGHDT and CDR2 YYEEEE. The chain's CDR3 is CASSLRSGLDNSPLHF. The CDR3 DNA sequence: TGTGCCAGCAGCTTGCGGTCCGGGCTTGATAATTCACCCCTCCACTTT.

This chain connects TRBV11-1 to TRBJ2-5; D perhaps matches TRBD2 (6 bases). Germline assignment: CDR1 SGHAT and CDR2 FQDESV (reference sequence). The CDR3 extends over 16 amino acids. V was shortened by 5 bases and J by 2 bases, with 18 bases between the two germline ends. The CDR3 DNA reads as TGTGCCAGCAGCCTTAGAGCGGGCAGATCACAAGAGACCCAGTACTTC. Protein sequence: CASSLRAGRSQETQYF.

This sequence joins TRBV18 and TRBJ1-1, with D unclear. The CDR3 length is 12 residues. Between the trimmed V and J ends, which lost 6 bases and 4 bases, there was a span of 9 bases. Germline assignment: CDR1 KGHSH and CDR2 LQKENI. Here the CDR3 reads CASSPVPTEAFF. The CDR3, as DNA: TGTGCCAGCTCCCCCGTTCCCACTGAAGCTTTCTTT.

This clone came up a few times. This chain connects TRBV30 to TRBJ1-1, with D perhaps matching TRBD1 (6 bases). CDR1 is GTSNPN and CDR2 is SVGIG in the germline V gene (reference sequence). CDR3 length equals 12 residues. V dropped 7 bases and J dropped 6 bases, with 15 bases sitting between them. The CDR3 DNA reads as TGTGCCTTGATCCCGGACAGCCCTGAAGCTTTCTTT. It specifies CALIPDSPEAFF.

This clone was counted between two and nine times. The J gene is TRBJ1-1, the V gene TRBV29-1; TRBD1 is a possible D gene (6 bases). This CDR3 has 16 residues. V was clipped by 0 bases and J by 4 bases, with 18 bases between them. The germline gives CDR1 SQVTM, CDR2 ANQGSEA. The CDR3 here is CSVEDGTNRVSTEAFF. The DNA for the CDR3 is TGCAGCGTTGAAGATGGGACGAACAGGGTTTCCACTGAAGCTTTCTTT.

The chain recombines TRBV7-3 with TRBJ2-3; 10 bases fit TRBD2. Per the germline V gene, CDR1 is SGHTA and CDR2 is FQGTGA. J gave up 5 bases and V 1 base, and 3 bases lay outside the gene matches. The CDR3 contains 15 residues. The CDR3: CASSLSGTSEDTQYF. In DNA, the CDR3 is TGTGCCAGCAGCTTAAGTGGGACTAGCGAAGATACGCAGTATTTT.

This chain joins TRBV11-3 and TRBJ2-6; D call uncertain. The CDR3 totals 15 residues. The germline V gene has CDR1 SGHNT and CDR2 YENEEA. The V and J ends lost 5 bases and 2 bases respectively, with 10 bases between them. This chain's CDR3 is CASSVGNPGANVLTF. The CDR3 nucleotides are TGTGCCAGCAGCGTTGGGAATCCTGGGGCCAACGTCCTGACTTTC.

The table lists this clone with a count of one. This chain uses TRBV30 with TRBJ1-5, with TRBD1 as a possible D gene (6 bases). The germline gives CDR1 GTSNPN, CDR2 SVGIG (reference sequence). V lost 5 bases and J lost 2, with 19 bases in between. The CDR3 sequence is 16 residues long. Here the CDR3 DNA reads TGTGCCTGGTCCCCTGGGGGGGCCGCTCGCAATCAGCCCCAGCATTTT. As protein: CAWSPGGAARNQPQHF.

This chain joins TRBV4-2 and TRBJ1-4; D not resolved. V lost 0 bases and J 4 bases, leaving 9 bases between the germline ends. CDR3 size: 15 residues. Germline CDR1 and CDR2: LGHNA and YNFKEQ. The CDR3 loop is CASSQDLLINEKLFF. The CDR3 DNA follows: TGTGCCAGCAGCCAAGATTTATTGATTAATGAAAAACTGTTTTTT.

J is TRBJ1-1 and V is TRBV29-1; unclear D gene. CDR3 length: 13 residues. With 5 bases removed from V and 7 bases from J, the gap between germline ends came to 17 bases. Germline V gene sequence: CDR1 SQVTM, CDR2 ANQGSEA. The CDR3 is CSVWGRASVEAFF. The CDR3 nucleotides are TGCAGCGTTTGGGGTCGGGCCTCGGTTGAAGCTTTCTTT.

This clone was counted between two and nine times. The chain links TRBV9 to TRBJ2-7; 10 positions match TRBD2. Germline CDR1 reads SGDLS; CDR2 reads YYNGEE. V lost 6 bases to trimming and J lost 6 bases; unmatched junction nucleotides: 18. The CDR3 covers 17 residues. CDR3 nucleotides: TGTGCCAGCATGGTGTTGTGGGGGACTAGCGCTCTCGTCGAGCAGTACTTC. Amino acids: CASMVLWGTSALVEQYF.

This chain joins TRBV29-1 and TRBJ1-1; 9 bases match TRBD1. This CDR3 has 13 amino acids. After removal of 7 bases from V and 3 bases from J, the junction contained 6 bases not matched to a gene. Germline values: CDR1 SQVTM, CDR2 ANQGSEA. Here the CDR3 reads CSAQGAYDTEAFF. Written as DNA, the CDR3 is TGCAGCGCACAGGGGGCGTATGACACTGAAGCTTTCTTT. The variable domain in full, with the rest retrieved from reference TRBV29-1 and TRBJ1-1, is SAVISQKPSRDICQRGTSLTIQCQVDSQVTMMFWYRQQPGQSLTLIATANQGSEATYESGFVIDKFPISRPNLTFSTLTVSNMSPEDSSIYLCSAQGAYDTEAFFGQGTRLTVV.

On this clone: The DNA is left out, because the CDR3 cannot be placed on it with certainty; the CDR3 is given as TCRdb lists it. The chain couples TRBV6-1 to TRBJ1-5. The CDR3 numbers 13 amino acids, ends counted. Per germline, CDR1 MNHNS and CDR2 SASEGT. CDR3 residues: CASTSDGNQPQHF.

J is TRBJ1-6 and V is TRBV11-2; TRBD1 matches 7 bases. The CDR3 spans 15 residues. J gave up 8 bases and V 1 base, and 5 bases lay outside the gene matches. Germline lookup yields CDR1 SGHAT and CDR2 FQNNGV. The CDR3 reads CASSLGQGDHSPLHF. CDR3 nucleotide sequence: TGTGCCAGCAGCTTAGGTCAGGGGGACCATTCACCCCTCCACTTT.

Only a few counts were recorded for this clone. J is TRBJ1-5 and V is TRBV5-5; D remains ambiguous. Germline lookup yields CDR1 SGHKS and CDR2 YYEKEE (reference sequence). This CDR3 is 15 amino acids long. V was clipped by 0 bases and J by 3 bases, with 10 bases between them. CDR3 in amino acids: CASSLAGMYNQPQHF. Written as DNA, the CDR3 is TGTGCCAGCAGCTTGGCCGGGATGTACAATCAGCCCCAGCATTTT.

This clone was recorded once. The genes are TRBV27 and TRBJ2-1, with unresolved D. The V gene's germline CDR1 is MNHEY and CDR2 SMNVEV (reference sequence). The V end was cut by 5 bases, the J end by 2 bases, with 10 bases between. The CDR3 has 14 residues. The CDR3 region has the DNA TGTGCCAGCAGTCCAAGGCGCGCCTACAATGAGCAGTTCTTC. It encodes CASSPRRAYNEQFF.

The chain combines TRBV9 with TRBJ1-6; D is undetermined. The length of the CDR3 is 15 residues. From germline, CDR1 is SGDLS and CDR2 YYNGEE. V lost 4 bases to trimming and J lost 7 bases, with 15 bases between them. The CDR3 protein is CASSPPPGINSPLHF. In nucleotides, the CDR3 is TGTGCCAGCAGCCCCCCACCCGGAATCAATTCACCCCTCCACTTT.

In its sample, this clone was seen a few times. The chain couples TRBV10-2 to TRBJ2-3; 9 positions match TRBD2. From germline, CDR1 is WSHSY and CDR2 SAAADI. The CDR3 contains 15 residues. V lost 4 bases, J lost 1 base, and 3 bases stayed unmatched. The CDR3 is CASSAERGGTDTQYF. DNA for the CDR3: TGCGCCAGCAGTGCCGAGCGGGGGGGCACAGATACGCAGTATTTT.

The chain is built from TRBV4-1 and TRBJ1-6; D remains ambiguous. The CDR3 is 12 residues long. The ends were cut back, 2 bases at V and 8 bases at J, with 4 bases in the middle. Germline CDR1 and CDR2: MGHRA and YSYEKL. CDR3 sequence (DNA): TGCGCCAGCAGCCAACCTTATTCACCCCTCCACTTT. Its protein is CASSQPYSPLHF.

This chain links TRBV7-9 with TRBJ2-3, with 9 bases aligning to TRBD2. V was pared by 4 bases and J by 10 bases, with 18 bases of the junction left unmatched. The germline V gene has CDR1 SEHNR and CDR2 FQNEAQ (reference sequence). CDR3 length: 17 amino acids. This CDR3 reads CASSSAGLAGPAGAQYF. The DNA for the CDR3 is TGTGCCAGCAGCTCAGCGGGGCTAGCGGGGCCCGCGGGGGCGCAGTATTTT.

CDR3 sequence (DNA): TGTGCCAGCAGTCCTGAGGGCGGGAGCTACACCTTC. Protein product: CASSPEGGSYTF. J is TRBJ1-2 and V is TRBV2; D is undetermined. The CDR3 runs 12 residues. In germline, CDR1 is SNHLY, CDR2 FYNNEI. The V gene lost 5 bases and the J gene lost 9 bases, with 13 bases spanning the gap.

Written as DNA, the CDR3 is TGCAGCGTTTCCGTTAGCTACGAGCAGTACTTC. Protein sequence: CSVSVSYEQYF. V is TRBV29-1 and J is TRBJ2-7, with unresolved D. Germline V CDR1 and CDR2: SQVTM, ANQGSEA. The CDR3 runs to 11 residues. V dropped 5 bases and J dropped 3 bases, with 8 bases sitting between them.

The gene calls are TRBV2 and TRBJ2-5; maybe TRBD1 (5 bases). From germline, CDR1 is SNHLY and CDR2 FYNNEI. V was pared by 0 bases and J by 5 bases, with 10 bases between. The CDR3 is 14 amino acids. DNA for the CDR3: TGTGCCAGCAGTGAAGCGCTCTGGGGCGAGACCCAGTACTTC. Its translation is CASSEALWGETQYF.